These 26 T cell receptor beta chains came from one sample sequenced in a study of T cells in Graves' hyperthyroidism and ophthalmopathy. RNA transcripts were the template for amplifying TCR beta CDR3 regions. HTBI primers drove first-round RT-PCR of the TCR CDR3. Each CDR3 protein gets one entry after TCRdb re-called the multiplex PCR reads with MiXCR. The table records about 540,000 distinct CDR3 sequences, just over 45% of them present only once. The sample taken for sequencing was peripheral blood or thyroid tissue (not recorded which). The receptors originated from a woman aged 18 to 35 with Graves' hyperthyroidism.

This chain links TRBV15 with TRBJ2-5, with D unresolved. CDR3 length equals 12 residues. CDR1 and CDR2 from the germline V gene are LNHNV and YYDKDF (reference sequence). Trimming shortened V by 5 bases and J by 0 bases, and 4 bases separated the two germline ends. The CDR3 DNA follows: TGTGCCACCAGCGGGGACCAAGAGACCCAGTACTTC. This translates into CATSGDQETQYF.

With respect to this clonotype: With a much larger clone just one base away, this may be a read error. The CDR3 DNA sequence: TGCGCCAGCAGCCAATTGGCGGGAGAGACCTGGGAGCTGTTTTTT. This gives the protein CASSQLAGETWELFF. The gene calls are TRBV11-2 and TRBJ2-2; the match to TRBD2 covers 7 bases. The CDR3 has 15 amino acids. Germline loops: CDR1 SGHAT, CDR2 FQNNGV.

J is TRBJ1-1 and V is TRBV28; weak D call: TRBD1 (6 bases). Germline CDR1 and CDR2: MDHEN and SYDVKM. This CDR3 is built from 13 residues. V was pared by 10 bases and J by 0 bases, with 12 bases between. This CDR3 reads CAIHGQLNTEAFF. CDR3 DNA sequence: TGTGCCATCCACGGACAGTTGAACACTGAAGCTTTCTTT.

This clonotype was seen a handful of times. This chain joins TRBV28 and TRBJ2-7, with 7 bases matching TRBD1. Trimming at V came to 4 bases and at J to 0 bases, leaving 9 bases not matched to a gene. Germline V gene lookup returns CDR1 MDHEN and CDR2 SYDVKM. The CDR3 is 16 residues long. The CDR3 sequence is CASSSHRTGGSYEQYF. The CDR3 DNA reads TGTGCCAGCAGTTCCCATCGGACAGGCGGCTCCTACGAGCAGTACTTC.

The chain couples TRBV14 to TRBJ1-2, with D possibly matching TRBD1 (6 bases). Trimming stripped 2 bases from V and 12 bases from J, with 19 bases between. The CDR3 is 14 amino acids. Germline-derived CDR1 and CDR2 are SGHDN and FVKESK. CDR3 DNA: TGTGCCAGCAGCCAAAGCAGGGGTCTCTCTGGAAACACCTTC. It yields the protein CASSQSRGLSGNTF. The entire variable domain, with the rest obtained from reference TRBV14 and TRBJ1-2, is as follows: EAGVTQFPSHSVIEKGQTVTLRCDPISGHDNLYWYRRVMGKEIKFLLHFVKESKQDESGMPNNRFLAERTGGTYSTLKVQPAELEDSGVYFCASSQSRGLSGNTFGSGTRLTVV.

The chain uses TRBV10-3 and TRBJ2-7; the match to TRBD1 covers 8 bases. This CDR3 is 14 amino acids long. V gave up 7 bases and J gave up 9 bases; unmatched junction bases: 14. In germline, CDR1 is ENHRY, CDR2 SYGVKD. As DNA, the CDR3 is TGTGCCATCACTGGGGAGAGGCAGGGGGCAGGGCAGTACTTC. Amino acid sequence: CAITGERQGAGQYF.

This clonotype was found many times. The CDR3 region has the DNA TGTGCCAGCAAGAGGACAAGATACGGCGGGGAGCTGTTTTTT. This sequence encodes CASKRTRYGGELFF. The chain combines TRBV6-2 or TRBV6-3 with TRBJ2-2; D possibly corresponds to TRBD1 (5 bases). This CDR3 is built from 14 residues. The germline V gene has CDR1 MNHEY and CDR2 SVGEGT. The V gene lost 7 bases and the J gene lost 7 bases, with 16 bases spanning the gap.

This chain links TRBV27 with TRBJ1-3; TRBD1 is a possible D gene (5 bases). The CDR3 covers 14 residues. Trimming shortened V by 5 bases and J by 4 bases, and 12 bases separated the two germline ends. Germline V lookup: CDR1 MNHEY, CDR2 SMNVEV (reference sequence). Here the CDR3 reads CASSPGTLGNTIYF. The DNA of the CDR3 is TGTGCCAGCAGTCCAGGGACGCTAGGAAACACCATATATTTT.

As for this clonotype: One end of the junction varies from germline; a read error may be responsible. The J gene is TRBJ1-2, the V gene TRBV7-9; D perhaps matches TRBD1 (6 bases). The CDR3 is 16 residues long. Germline V CDR1 and CDR2: SEHNR, FQNEAQ (reference sequence). The CDR3 DNA reads TGTGCCAGTAGCCCATCAAGGCCAGGGGATAACTATGGCTACGCCTTC. Its translation: CASSPSRPGDNYGYAF.

This clonotype was detected only once. The chain recombines TRBV15 with TRBJ2-6, with D perhaps TRBD1 (5 bases). The CDR3 totals 15 residues. Trimming took 0 bases from V and 4 from J, leaving 7 bases between them. Germline V CDR1 and CDR2: LNHNV, YYDKDF (reference sequence). The CDR3 region is CATSRERTGANVLTF. The DNA of the CDR3 is TGTGCCACCAGCAGAGAGAGGACAGGGGCCAACGTCCTGACTTTC.

This chain connects TRBV10-3 to TRBJ2-7; tentatively, D is TRBD2 (6 bases). The J call may be incorrect, as the DNA end agrees better with TRBJ2-1. The CDR3 has 14 amino acids. Germline assignment: CDR1 ENHRY and CDR2 SYGVKD. The CDR3 DNA follows: TGTGCCATCAGACCCGGGAGCTCCTACAATGAGCAGTTCTTC. It codes for CAIRPGSSYNEQFF.

This clonotype has at least ten counts. V is TRBV19 and J is TRBJ2-2; D gene unclear. V was clipped by 2 bases and J by 14 bases, with 12 bases between them. Germline values: CDR1 LNHDA, CDR2 SQIVND (reference sequence). The CDR3 length is 12 residues. The CDR3 DNA follows: TGTGCCAGTAGTATATCCAGGCGGACCCTGTTTTTT. Protein product: CASSISRRTLFF.

This clonotype has a count of ten or more. V gene TRBV12-3 or TRBV12-4 combines with J gene TRBJ2-5; 12 bases align to TRBD2. This CDR3 contains 14 residues. With 5 bases clipped from V and 5 bases from J, the junction kept 3 bases outside the gene matches. This CDR3 is CASSPGTSGETQYF. The CDR3 DNA reads TGTGCCAGCAGTCCCGGGACTAGCGGGGAGACCCAGTACTTC.

There are many counts of this clonotype. The genes are TRBV5-1 and TRBJ2-7, with TRBD2 matching 10 bases. J lost 4 bases, V lost 5 bases, and 9 bases had no gene match. The CDR3 spans 15 residues. Looked up from germline, CDR1 is SGHRS and CDR2 is YFSETQ. The CDR3 region is CASSSGTSVKYEQYF. The CDR3 bases are TGCGCCAGCAGTTCCGGGACTAGCGTCAAATACGAGCAGTACTTC. Looking up the rest from reference TRBV5-1 and TRBJ2-7 gives the full variable domain: KAGVTQTPRYLIKTRGQQVTLSCSPISGHRSVSWYQQTPGQGLQFLFEYFSETQRNKGNFPGRFSGRQFSNSRSEMNVSTLELGDSALYLCASSSGTSVKYEQYFGPGTRLTVT.

The rearrangement links TRBV7-9 to TRBJ2-7; TRBD1 matches at 8 bases. Germline lookup yields CDR1 SEHNR and CDR2 FQNEAQ (reference sequence). The trim removed 11 bases at V and 3 bases at J, leaving 18 bases unmatched. This CDR3 region has 16 residues. The CDR3 protein is CAWSFYPDRVIYEQYF. CDR3 DNA: TGTGCCTGGAGTTTCTACCCGGACAGGGTGATCTACGAGCAGTACTTC.

V gene TRBV14 combines with J gene TRBJ1-6, with a weak D call TRBD1 (5 bases). Between the trimmed V and J ends, which lost 4 bases and 8 bases, there was a span of 12 bases. From germline, CDR1 is SGHDN and CDR2 FVKESK. The CDR3 is made up of 14 amino acids. The CDR3 coding sequence is TGTGCCAGCAGCCCGGGACTTGGTCATTCACCCCTCCACTTT. Translating it yields CASSPGLGHSPLHF.

This chain uses TRBV10-3 with TRBJ2-7; D may be TRBD1 (6 bases). The V end lost 5 bases, the J end lost 2 bases, and 10 bases lay between the germline ends. CDR1 ENHRY and CDR2 SYGVKD come from the germline V gene. The CDR3 covers 13 residues. DNA of the CDR3: TGTGCCATCAGTCAGCCAGGGGCCTACGAGCAGTACTTC. It specifies CAISQPGAYEQYF.

V is TRBV29-1 and J is TRBJ2-5; 9 bases fit TRBD2. Germline trimming cut 6 bases from V and 5 bases from J; bases unmatched to any gene: 16. The CDR3 runs 16 residues. Germline CDR1 is SQVTM and CDR2 is ANQGSEA. CDR3 nucleotide sequence: TGCAGCGTAACAGTTGTGGGGCCTAGCGGGGTTGAGACCCAGTACTTC. Translating gives CSVTVVGPSGVETQYF.

This clonotype was seen a handful of times. The chain couples TRBV7-9 to TRBJ2-5, with 11 bases identical to TRBD2. Losses at the gene ends were 5 bases for V and 4 bases for J; bases not matched to a gene: 3. Germline CDR1 SEHNR, CDR2 FQNEAQ (reference sequence). The CDR3 runs 14 residues. The CDR3 DNA sequence: TGTGCCAGCAGCACTAGCGGGGGCCGAGAGACCCAGTACTTC. Protein sequence: CASSTSGGRETQYF.

Ten or more counts support this clonotype. The chain carries TRBV30 and TRBJ1-2; unclear D gene. Germline-derived CDR1 and CDR2 are GTSNPN and SVGIG (reference sequence). The CDR3 length is 14 residues. Deletions cut 4 bases from V and 5 bases from J, with 17 bases between. Here the CDR3 DNA reads TGTGCCTGGACCGTGGGTCGGGGATCGTATGGCTACACCTTC. Translated: CAWTVGRGSYGYTF.

At least ten counts were recorded for this clonotype. The chain employs TRBV2 and TRBJ2-2; D possibly corresponds to TRBD2 (6 bases). The CDR3 spans 14 residues. CDR1 and CDR2 (germline): SNHLY, FYNNEI. V was clipped by 3 bases and J by 7 bases, with 12 bases between them. The CDR3 DNA reads as TGTGCCAGCAGTGAGACCAGGCGGGACGGGGAGCTGTTTTTT. This codes for CASSETRRDGELFF. Filled out from reference TRBV2 and TRBJ2-2, the complete variable domain reads EPEVTQTPSHQVTQMGQEVILRCVPISNHLYFYWYRQILGQKVEFLVSFYNNEISEKSEIFDDQFSVERPDGSNFTLKIRSTKLEDSAMYFCASSETRRDGELFFGEGSRLTVL.

This sequence joins TRBV2 and TRBJ1-2; 8 bases agree with TRBD1. CDR3 length equals 14 residues. CDR1 is SNHLY, CDR2 FYNNEI, per germline. This chain's CDR3 is CASPRQGPGYGYTF. The CDR3 DNA is TGTGCTAGTCCTCGACAGGGGCCAGGCTATGGCTACACCTTC.

There are many counts of this clonotype. V and J are TRBV7-2 and TRBJ1-1; the D is unclear. Germline V gives CDR1 SGHTA, CDR2 FQGNSA. The CDR3 is 14 amino acids. Trimming removed 2 bases at V and 1 base at J, with 8 bases between. CDR3 in DNA: TGTGCCAGCAGCTTAAGGGTTCGGAACACTGAAGCTTTCTTT. It specifies CASSLRVRNTEAFF. Variable domain in full (rest from reference TRBV7-2 and TRBJ1-1): GAGVSQSPSNKVTEKGKDVELRCDPISGHTALYWYRQSLGQGLEFLIYFQGNSAPDKSGLPSDRFSAERTGGSVSTLTIQRTQQEDSAVYLCASSLRVRNTEAFFGQGTRLTVV.

V gene TRBV4-1 combines with J gene TRBJ2-7; maybe TRBD1 (5 bases). Trimming stripped 0 bases from V and 4 bases from J, with 16 bases between. Germline loops: CDR1 MGHRA, CDR2 YSYEKL. The CDR3 is 16 residues long. CDR3 region: CASSQDRPSSGYEQYF. The CDR3 coding sequence is TGCGCCAGCAGCCAAGATCGGCCTAGTTCAGGGTACGAGCAGTACTTC.

This rearrangement joins TRBV20-1 to TRBJ1-5; D might be TRBD1 (6 bases). Deletions cut 0 bases from V and 14 bases from J, with 20 bases between. The CDR3 contains 14 residues. Germline V CDR1 and CDR2: DFQATT, SNEGSKA (reference sequence). The CDR3 protein is CSARDGGGLENEHF. CDR3 sequence (DNA): TGCAGTGCTAGAGATGGGGGGGGCCTTGAGAATGAGCATTTT.

This clonotype came up many times. The V and J genes are TRBV20-1 and TRBJ1-2; 9 bases agree with TRBD1. Germline loops: CDR1 DFQATT, CDR2 SNEGSKA (reference sequence). Unmatched junction bases numbered 6, after V lost 2 bases and J lost 5 bases. The CDR3 loop spans 14 amino acids. CDR3 in DNA: TGCAGTGCTAGACTAACCGGGACAGGGTATGGCTACACCTTC. This sequence encodes CSARLTGTGYGYTF.